These 23 T cell receptor beta chains came from one sample sequenced in a study of shared clonotypes between healthy human individuals. Produced via immunoSEQ multiplex PCR; TCRdb's table is partial and in-frame only. The sample consists of roughly 2,500,000 clones, more than 85% of them appearing once. Sequencing was carried out using naive CD4+ T cells from PBMCs. Indicated subset: CD45RA+ positively selected. The source of these receptors is a man aged 18 to 29 in good health. Some clones in this sample may be carry-over from other donors' samples.

The chain employs TRBV25-1 and TRBJ2-1, with TRBD1 as a possible D gene (5 bases). Trimming removed 3 bases from V and 0 bases from J, with 12 bases in between. This CDR3 has 16 residues. Germline CDR1 MGHDK, CDR2 SYGVNS. The DNA for the CDR3 is TGTGCCAGCAGTGACCAATACAGGTCCTCCTACAATGAGCAGTTCTTC. Translated, it gives CASSDQYRSSYNEQFF.

The chain couples TRBV5-6 to TRBJ1-3, with D possibly being TRBD1 (5 bases). V lost 4 bases to trimming and J lost 7 bases, with 18 bases between them. The CDR3 consists of 15 residues. Germline CDR1 is SGHDT and CDR2 is YYEEEE. CDR3 bases: TGTGCCAGCAGCCTGTCGGGACTGTTAACGAACACCATATATTTT. Its translation is CASSLSGLLTNTIYF.

The rearrangement uses TRBV7-2 and TRBJ2-3; TRBD2 aligns across 8 bases. CDR1 SGHTA and CDR2 FQGNSA come from the germline V gene. This CDR3 is built from 15 residues. Trimming took 5 bases from V and 3 from J; bases not matched to a gene: 7. Here the CDR3 reads CASSEGTSGTDTQYF. The CDR3 bases are TGTGCCAGCAGCGAAGGCACTAGCGGAACAGATACGCAGTATTTT.

This chain joins TRBV6-5 and TRBJ2-7; D perhaps matches TRBD1 (5 bases). The CDR3 length is 14 residues. V lost 1 base and J lost 4, with 11 bases in between. Per the germline V gene, CDR1 is MNHEY and CDR2 is SVGAGI. The CDR3 DNA sequence: TGTGCCAGCAGTTACTACTTTCAGGGATACGAGCAGTACTTC. It encodes CASSYYFQGYEQYF.

This sequence joins TRBV5-6 and TRBJ2-5; TRBD1 might be the D (5 bases). This CDR3 has 14 amino acids. The germline V and J ends were trimmed by 0 bases and 2 bases, with 8 bases remaining between them. The germline V gene encodes CDR1 SGHDT and CDR2 YYEEEE. The CDR3 region has the DNA TGTGCCAGCAGCTTGGTCCGACAGCAAGAGACCCAGTACTTC. Translating gives CASSLVRQQETQYF.

This chain connects TRBV28 to TRBJ2-7; D ambiguous. From germline, CDR1 is MDHEN and CDR2 SYDVKM. The CDR3 totals 17 residues. The V gene lost 2 bases and the J gene lost 3 bases, with 20 bases spanning the gap. The CDR3 bases are TGTGCCAGCAGTTTACGGCTTAGAGGCGTATCCCGCTACGAGCAGTACTTC. Amino acid sequence: CASSLRLRGVSRYEQYF.

The V gene is TRBV27, the J gene TRBJ2-7, with D perhaps given as TRBD1 or TRBD2 (5 bases each). The CDR3 totals 16 residues. CDR1 is MNHEY, CDR2 SMNVEV, per germline (reference sequence). V lost 3 bases and J lost 3, with 18 bases in between. The chain's CDR3 is CASSLGVGFLGYEQYF. Written as DNA, the CDR3 is TGTGCCAGCAGTTTGGGGGTCGGGTTTTTGGGCTACGAGCAGTACTTC.

The chain recombines TRBV19 with TRBJ2-2; D not resolved. The CDR3 is made up of 12 amino acids. CDR1 and CDR2 from the germline V gene are LNHDA and SQIVND (reference sequence). Deletions cut 4 bases from V and 7 bases from J, with 7 bases between. The CDR3 sequence is CASSNSVGELFF. CDR3 in DNA: TGTGCCAGTAGTAACTCGGTCGGGGAGCTGTTTTTT.

The CDR3 region is CASSVEPPGEQYF. CDR3 in DNA: TGTGCCAGCAGCGTTGAGCCTCCCGGAGAGCAGTACTTC. The gene calls are TRBV28 and TRBJ2-7; D call uncertain. Trimming left V 6 bases short and J 7 bases short, with 16 bases between. Germline V gives CDR1 MDHEN, CDR2 SYDVKM. There are 13 residues in the CDR3.

This chain joins TRBV2 and TRBJ1-1, with TRBD1 as a possible D gene (5 bases). CDR3 length: 13 residues. Germline V gene data show CDR1 as SNHLY and CDR2 as FYNNEI. Here the CDR3 DNA reads TGTGCTACTAACCTGGGGCTGAACACTGAAGCTTTCTTT. This translates into CATNLGLNTEAFF.

The chain combines TRBV6-5 with TRBJ2-7; TRBD1 might be the D (6 bases). There are 15 residues in the CDR3. The V gene's germline CDR1 is MNHEY and CDR2 SVGAGI. V lost 6 bases and J 2 bases, leaving 17 bases between the germline ends. The CDR3 DNA reads TGTGCCAGCAGGGTAACACAGGGAACCACCTACGAGCAGTACTTC. Residues: CASRVTQGTTYEQYF.

The chain carries TRBV28 and TRBJ2-1, with 7 bases that match TRBD1. Germline CDR1 is MDHEN and CDR2 is SYDVKM. Trimming cost V 6 bases and J 0 bases; bases outside gene matches: 8. This CDR3 comprises 16 residues. DNA of the CDR3: TGTGCCAGCAGAGCCGGGGACAGTAGCTCCTACAATGAGCAGTTCTTC. Amino acids: CASRAGDSSSYNEQFF. Together with reference TRBV28 and TRBJ2-1, the CDR3 gives the full variable domain: DVKVTQSSRYLVKRTGEKVFLECVQDMDHENMFWYRQDPGLGLRLIYFSYDVKMKEKGDIPEGYSVSREKKERFSLILESASTNQTSMYLCASRAGDSSSYNEQFFGPGTRLTVL.

This clone was detected once. This chain joins TRBV5-1 and TRBJ2-7; 7 bases agree with TRBD1. The CDR3 is 15 residues long. Trimming removed 4 bases from V and 9 bases from J; junction bases left unmatched: 16. Germline CDR1 is SGHRS and CDR2 is YFSETQ. CDR3 residues: CASSPSSGGRLVQYF. The CDR3 nucleotides read TGCGCCAGCAGCCCATCGTCAGGGGGAAGGTTGGTGCAGTACTTC. Complete variable domain (other parts from reference TRBV5-1 and TRBJ2-7): KAGVTQTPRYLIKTRGQQVTLSCSPISGHRSVSWYQQTPGQGLQFLFEYFSETQRNKGNFPGRFSGRQFSNSRSEMNVSTLELGDSALYLCASSPSSGGRLVQYFGPGTRLTVT.

The chain employs TRBV9 and TRBJ2-5, with TRBD2 matching 9 bases. V lost 0 bases to trimming and J lost 1 base; unmatched junction nucleotides: 7. CDR1 SGDLS and CDR2 YYNGEE come from the germline V gene. This CDR3 spans 17 amino acids. The CDR3 coding sequence is TGTGCCAGCAGCGTAGCTCCACCTAGCGGGACCCAAGAGACCCAGTACTTC. Translated: CASSVAPPSGTQETQYF.

The gene calls are TRBV5-5 and TRBJ2-3; unclear D gene. CDR1 is SGHKS, CDR2 YYEKEE, per germline (reference sequence). The CDR3 length is 13 residues. Trimming removed 4 bases from V and 7 bases from J, with 13 bases in between. The CDR3 DNA reads as TGTGCCAGCAGCCGTGATGTCTTTAATACGCAGTATTTT. Protein: CASSRDVFNTQYF.

Regarding this clone: This specimen includes other DNA sequences encoding the same CDR3. The V gene is TRBV6-5, the J gene TRBJ2-7, with 10 positions matching TRBD2. The CDR3 contains 15 residues. Germline lookup yields CDR1 MNHEY and CDR2 SVGAGI. J was trimmed by 3 bases and V by 0 bases; bases with no gene match: 2. The CDR3 region has the DNA TGTGCCAGCAGTTACTCCACTAGCGGGGACTACGAGCAGTACTTC. The encoded protein is CASSYSTSGDYEQYF.

The rearrangement uses TRBV7-2 and TRBJ2-1, with D possibly matching TRBD2 (6 bases). Trimming left V 0 bases short and J 9 bases short, with 18 bases between. The CDR3 covers 16 residues. CDR1 SGHTA and CDR2 FQGNSA come from the germline V gene. The CDR3 nucleotides are TGTGCCAGCAGCTTAGCGGGGAGAAGCGGGCGCGCTGAGCAGTTCTTC. Amino acid sequence: CASSLAGRSGRAEQFF.

CDR3 amino acids: CASSTGTGYATEAFF. Here the CDR3 DNA reads TGCGCCAGCAGCACCGGGACAGGGTATGCCACTGAAGCTTTCTTT. This chain joins TRBV5-1 and TRBJ1-1; 9 bases agree with TRBD1. Unmatched junction bases numbered 8, after V lost 4 bases and J lost 4 bases. Germline assignment: CDR1 SGHRS and CDR2 YFSETQ. The CDR3 length is 15 residues.

The gene calls are TRBV6-5 and TRBJ1-1; the D is unclear. The CDR3 is made up of 14 amino acids. Germline-derived CDR1 and CDR2 are MNHEY and SVGAGI. Trimming took off 5 bases at V and 5 bases at J, with 15 bases between the two ends. CDR3 amino acids: CASSGRTRGTEAFF. DNA for the CDR3: TGTGCCAGCAGTGGTCGGACCCGAGGGACTGAAGCTTTCTTT.

In its sample, this clone was seen a few times. The genes are TRBV30 and TRBJ1-1; D remains unclear. This CDR3 is built from 14 residues. Germline V lookup: CDR1 GTSNPN, CDR2 SVGIG (reference sequence). Trimming left V 0 bases short and J 6 bases short, with 14 bases between. This CDR3 is CAWSVRLRFSEAFF. CDR3 coding DNA: TGTGCCTGGAGTGTACGTCTTAGGTTCTCTGAAGCTTTCTTT. The complete variable domain, with remaining parts taken from reference TRBV30 and TRBJ1-1, reads SQTIHQWPATLVQPVGSPLSLECTVEGTSNPNLYWYRQAAGRGLQLLFYSVGIGQISSEVPQNLSASRPQDRQFILSSKKLLLSDSGFYLCAWSVRLRFSEAFFGQGTRLTVV.

Notes on this clone: The junction does not match germline at one end; this may be a read error. This same CDR3 is encoded by further DNA sequences in the sample. The chain combines TRBV11-2 with TRBJ2-1; TRBD2 is a possible D gene (6 bases). Germline V gene data show CDR1 as SGHAT and CDR2 as FQNNGV. The CDR3 sequence is 15 residues long. CDR3 bases: TGTGCCAGCAGTTTAGCCGGGGGTACCTACAATGAGCAGTTCTTC. It translates to CASSLAGGTYNEQFF. Together with reference TRBV11-2 and TRBJ2-1, the CDR3 gives the full variable domain: EAGVAQSPRYKIIEKRQSVAFWCNPISGHATLYWYQQILGQGPKLLIQFQNNGVVDDSQLPKDRFSAERLKGVDSTLKIQPAKLEDSAVYLCASSLAGGTYNEQFFGPGTRLTVL.

The rearrangement links TRBV6-6 to TRBJ2-3, with 7 positions matching TRBD1. CDR3 size: 15 residues. Looked up from germline, CDR1 is MNHNY and CDR2 is SVGAGI (reference sequence). J was trimmed by 4 bases and V by 5 bases; bases with no gene match: 9. In DNA, the CDR3 is TGTGCCAGCAGTCCTCGACAGGGTGTGCCAGATACGCAGTATTTT. Protein: CASSPRQGVPDTQYF.

V is TRBV11-2 and J is TRBJ1-6; no definite D call. The CDR3 has 15 amino acids. Deletions cut 0 bases from V and 4 bases from J, with 7 bases between. Germline V gene data show CDR1 as SGHAT and CDR2 as FQNNGV. This chain's CDR3 is CASSLEPGYNSPLHF. CDR3 nucleotide sequence: TGTGCCAGCAGCTTAGAGCCGGGGTATAATTCACCCCTCCACTTT.